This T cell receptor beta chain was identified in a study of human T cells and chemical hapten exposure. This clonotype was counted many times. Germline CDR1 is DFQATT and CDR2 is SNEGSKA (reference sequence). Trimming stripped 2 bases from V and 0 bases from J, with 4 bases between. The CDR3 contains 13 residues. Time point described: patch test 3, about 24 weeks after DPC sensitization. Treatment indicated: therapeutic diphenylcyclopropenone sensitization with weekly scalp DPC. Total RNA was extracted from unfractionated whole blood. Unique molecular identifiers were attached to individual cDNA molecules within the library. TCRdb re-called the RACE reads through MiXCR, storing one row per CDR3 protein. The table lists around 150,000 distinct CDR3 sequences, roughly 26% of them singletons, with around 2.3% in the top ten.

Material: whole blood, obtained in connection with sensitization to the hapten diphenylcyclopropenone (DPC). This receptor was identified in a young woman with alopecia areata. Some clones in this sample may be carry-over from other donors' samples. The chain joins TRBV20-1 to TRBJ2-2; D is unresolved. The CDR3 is CSARSPNTGELFF. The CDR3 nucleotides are TGCAGTGCTAGATCACCGAACACCGGGGAGCTGTTTTTT.